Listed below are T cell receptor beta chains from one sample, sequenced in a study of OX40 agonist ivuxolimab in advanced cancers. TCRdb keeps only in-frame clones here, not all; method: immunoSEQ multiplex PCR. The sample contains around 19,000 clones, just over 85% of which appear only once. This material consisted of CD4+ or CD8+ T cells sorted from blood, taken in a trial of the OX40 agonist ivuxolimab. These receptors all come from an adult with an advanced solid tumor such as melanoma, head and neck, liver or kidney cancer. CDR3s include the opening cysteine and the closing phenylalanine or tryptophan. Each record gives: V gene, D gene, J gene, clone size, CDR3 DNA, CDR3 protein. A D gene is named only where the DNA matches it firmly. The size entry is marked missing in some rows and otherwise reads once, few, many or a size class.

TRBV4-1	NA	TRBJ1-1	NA	TGCGCCAGCAGCCAAGGAACCGAAGCTTTCTTT	CASSQGTEAFF
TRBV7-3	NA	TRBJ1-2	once	TGTGCCAGCAGCCACCGGGGGAGCGGCTACACCTTC	CASSHRGSGYTF
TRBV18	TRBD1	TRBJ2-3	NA	TGTGCCAGCCGACAGGGGACAGATACGCAGTATTTT	CASRQGTDTQYF
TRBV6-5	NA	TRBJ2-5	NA	TGTGCCAGCAGTTACCCGCCGGGAGAGACCCAGTACTTC	CASSYPPGETQYF
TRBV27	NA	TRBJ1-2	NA	TGTGCCAGCAGCCTAAAGGTGGAGTTAAACTATGGCTACACCTTC	CASSLKVELNYGYTF
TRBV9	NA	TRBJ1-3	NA	TGTGCCAGCAGCCAAGACTGGGCTGGAAACACCATATATTTT	CASSQDWAGNTIYF
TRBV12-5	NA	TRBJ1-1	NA	TGTGCTAGTGGTCTCGGCGGAGACACTGAAGCTTTCTTT	CASGLGGDTEAFF
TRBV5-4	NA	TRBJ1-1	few	TGTGCCAGCAGCTTGTCGAACCTTGAAGCTTTCTTT	CASSLSNLEAFF
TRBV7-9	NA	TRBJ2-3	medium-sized	TGTGCCATCCCTAGCCGATTCACAGATACGCAGTATTTT	CAIPSRFTDTQYF
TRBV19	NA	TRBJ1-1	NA	NA	CASTSGLLEVAEAFF
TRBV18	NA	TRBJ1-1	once	TGTGCCAGCTCACCAGAGGGGGGCGGTGGTTTTTTAACTGAAGCTTTCTTT	CASSPEGGGGFLTEAFF
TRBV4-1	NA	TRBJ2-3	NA	TGCGCCAGCAGCCAAGCGACCTACACAGATACGCAGTATTTT	CASSQATYTDTQYF
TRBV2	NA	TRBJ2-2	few	TGTGCCAGCAGTTATGGGGGCACCGGGGAGCTGTTTTTT	CASSYGGTGELFF
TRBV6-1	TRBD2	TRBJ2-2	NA	TGTGCCAGCAGTGAACGCCTAGCGGGAGAATTTGCCACCGGGGAGCTGTTTTTT	CASSERLAGEFATGELFF
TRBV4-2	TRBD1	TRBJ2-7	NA	TGTGCCAGCAGCCCCAGACAGGGGGAAGCCTACGAGCAGTACTTC	CASSPRQGEAYEQYF
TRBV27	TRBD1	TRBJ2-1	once	TGTGCCAGCAGTTTAGCCTTGGACAGGGGTAATCGGTTCTTC	CASSLALDRGNRFF
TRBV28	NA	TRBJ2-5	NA	TGTGCCAGCAGTTTAATGGGGGGCGCGAGGGAGACCCAGTACTTC	CASSLMGGARETQYF
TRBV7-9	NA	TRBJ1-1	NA	TGTGCCAGCAGCACCTACAGGGTCCAGGGGACTGAAGCTTTCTTT	CASSTYRVQGTEAFF
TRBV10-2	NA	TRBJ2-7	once	TGCGCCAGCAGGGGGACATTATACGAGCAGTACTTC	CASRGTLYEQYF
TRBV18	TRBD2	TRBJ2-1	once	TGTGCCAGCTCACCTGGAGCGGGAGTAGGCGATGAGCAGTTCTTC	CASSPGAGVGDEQFF
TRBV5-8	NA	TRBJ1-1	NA	TGTGCCAGCAGCTTGGTGAATTGGGGCGGGGAAGCTTTCTTT	CASSLVNWGGEAFF
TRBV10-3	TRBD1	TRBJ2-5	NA	TGTGCCATCAGCCAGAAGGCGACAAACGGACAGGGCATGCACGAAGAGACCCAGTACTTC	CAISQKATNGQGMHEETQYF
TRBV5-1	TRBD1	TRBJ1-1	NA	TGCGCCAGCAGCTTGGGACAGGGTGCTGAAGCTTTCTTT	CASSLGQGAEAFF
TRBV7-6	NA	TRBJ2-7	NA	TGTGCCAGTGGAACGGGGGCGCGCGAGCAGTACTTC	CASGTGAREQYF
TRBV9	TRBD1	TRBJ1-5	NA	TGTGCCAGCAGCGCGGGACAGGGCTGGCAGCCCCAGCATTTT	CASSAGQGWQPQHF
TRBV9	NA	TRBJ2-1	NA	TGTGCCAGCAGCTCGCGGAGATCCTACAATGAGCAGTTCTTC	CASSSRRSYNEQFF
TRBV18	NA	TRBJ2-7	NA	TGTGCCAGCTCACCACCGGGGGACCCCTACGAGCAGTACTTC	CASSPPGDPYEQYF
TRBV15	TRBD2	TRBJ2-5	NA	TGTGCCACCAGCAGAGATAGGTCAGCGGGAAGGGCCCAGTACTTC	CATSRDRSAGRAQYF
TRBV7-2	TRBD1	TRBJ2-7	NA	TGTGCCAGCAGCCCGGGGACAGTCGAGCAGTACTTC	CASSPGTVEQYF
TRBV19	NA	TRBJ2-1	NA	TGTGCCAGTAGTATTAGAGGGAGCTACCAATACAATGAGCAGTTCTTC	CASSIRGSYQYNEQFF
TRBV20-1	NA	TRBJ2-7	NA	TGCAGTGCTAGGACCTCCTACGAGCAGTACTTC	CSARTSYEQYF
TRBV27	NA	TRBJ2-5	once	TGTGCCAGCAGTTTCGGGATCCACCAAGAGACCCAGTACTTC	CASSFGIHQETQYF
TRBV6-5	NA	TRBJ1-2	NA	TGTGCCAGCAGTTACAAGGGGAACTATGGCTACACCTTC	CASSYKGNYGYTF
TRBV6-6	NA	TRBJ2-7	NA	TGTGCCAGCAGTTACAATCCAGGGAGCTCCTACGAGCAGTACTTC	CASSYNPGSSYEQYF
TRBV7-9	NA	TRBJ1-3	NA	TGTGCCAGCAGCTATTCCCCCAGGGATGGGAGCTCTGGAAACACCATATATTTT	CASSYSPRDGSSGNTIYF
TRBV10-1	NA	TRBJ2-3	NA	TGCGCCAGCAGTGAGTACGAGGACAGTCCCACAGATACGCAGTATTTT	CASSEYEDSPTDTQYF
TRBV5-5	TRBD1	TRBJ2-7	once	TGTGCCAGCAGCTTGGAGGGGGCCGGCTTCTACGAGCAGTACTTC	CASSLEGAGFYEQYF
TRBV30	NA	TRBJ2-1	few	TGTGCCTGGAGTCCCCCGGGACTGGACTACAATGAGCAGTTCTTC	CAWSPPGLDYNEQFF
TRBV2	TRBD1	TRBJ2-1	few	TGTGCCAGCAGTGAATTCACCGGGACAGGGGGTTACAATGAGCAGTTCTTC	CASSEFTGTGGYNEQFF
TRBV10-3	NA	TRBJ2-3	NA	TGTGCCATCACCGAATCCTACATGGATACGCAGTATTTT	CAITESYMDTQYF
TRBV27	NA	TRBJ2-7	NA	TGTGCCAGCGACCGAAACTTGGGCAGGATAACCTACGAGCAGTACTTC	CASDRNLGRITYEQYF